This T cell receptor beta chain was sequenced during a study of regulatory T cells in long-lasting Graves disease. The time point here: newly diagnosed GD, antithyroid drugs for less than 3 months. Scientists built the TCR library using RNA that was extracted from PBMCs. This clonotype appeared many times. The TCR beta library used iRepertoire HTBI primers with Arm-PCR amplification of CDR3. TCRdb itself ran the multiplex PCR reads through MiXCR, one entry per CDR3 protein. The sample has 500,000 to 700,000 distinct CDR3 sequences, approximately 15% seen once. This sample was shared with a second study, whose subject was T cells in Graves' hyperthyroidism and ophthalmopathy. That study reports: Appearing also in blood were most of the thyroid clonotypes expanded above 0.001.

This receptor was taken from a woman under 40 with Graves disease. Sequenced material: peripheral blood mononuclear cells (PBMCs), taken at new diagnosis, from a patient treated with antithyroid drugs.

CDR3 coding DNA: TGTGCCAGCAGTTTCCGGGCTACGGGAGCTTTCTTT. Amino acid sequence: CASSFRATGAFF. V and J are TRBV28 and TRBJ1-1; D not resolved. This CDR3 has 12 residues. Germline CDR1 MDHEN, CDR2 SYDVKM. The V end lost 3 bases, the J end lost 10 bases, and 12 bases lay between the germline ends.